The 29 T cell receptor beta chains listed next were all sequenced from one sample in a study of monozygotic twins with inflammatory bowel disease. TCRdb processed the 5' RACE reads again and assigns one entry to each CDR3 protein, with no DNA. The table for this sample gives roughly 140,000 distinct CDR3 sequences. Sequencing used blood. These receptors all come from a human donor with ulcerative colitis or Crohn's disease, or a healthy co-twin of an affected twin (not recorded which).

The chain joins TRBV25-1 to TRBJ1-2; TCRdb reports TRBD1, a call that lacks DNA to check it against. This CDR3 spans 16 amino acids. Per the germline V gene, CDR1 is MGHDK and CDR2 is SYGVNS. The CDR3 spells CASSAPWGQGVGGYTF.

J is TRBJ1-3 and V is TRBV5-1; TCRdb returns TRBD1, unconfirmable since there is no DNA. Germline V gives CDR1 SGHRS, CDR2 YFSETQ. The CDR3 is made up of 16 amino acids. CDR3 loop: CASSSQGGFSGNTIYF.

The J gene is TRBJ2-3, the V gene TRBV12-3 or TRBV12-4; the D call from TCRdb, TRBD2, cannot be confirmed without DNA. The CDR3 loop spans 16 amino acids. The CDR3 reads CASSSMTTSGADTQYF.

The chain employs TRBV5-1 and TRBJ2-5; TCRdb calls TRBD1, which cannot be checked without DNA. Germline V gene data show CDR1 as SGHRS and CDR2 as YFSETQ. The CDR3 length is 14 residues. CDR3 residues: CASRTGTGKETQYF.

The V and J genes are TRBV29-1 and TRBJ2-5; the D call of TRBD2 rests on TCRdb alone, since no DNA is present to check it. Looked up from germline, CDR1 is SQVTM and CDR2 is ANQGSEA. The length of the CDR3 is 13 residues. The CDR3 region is CSVDGGLGDPQYF. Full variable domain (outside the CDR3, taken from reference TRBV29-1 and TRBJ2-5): SAVISQKPSRDICQRGTSLTIQCQVDSQVTMMFWYRQQPGQSLTLIATANQGSEATYESGFVIDKFPISRPNLTFSTLTVSNMSPEDSSIYLCSVDGGLGDPQYFGPGTRLLVL.

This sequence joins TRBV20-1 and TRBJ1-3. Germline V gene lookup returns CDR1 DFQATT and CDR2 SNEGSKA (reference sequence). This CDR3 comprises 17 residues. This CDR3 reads CSARDPNLGSVGNTIYF.

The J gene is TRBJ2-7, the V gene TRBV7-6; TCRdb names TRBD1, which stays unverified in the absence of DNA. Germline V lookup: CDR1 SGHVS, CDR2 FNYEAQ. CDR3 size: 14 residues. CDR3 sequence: CASSSEGGSYEQYF.

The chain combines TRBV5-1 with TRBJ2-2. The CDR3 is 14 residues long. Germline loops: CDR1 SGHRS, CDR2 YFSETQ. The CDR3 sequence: CASSLTVNTGELFF.

The CDR3 is CSVPSAGQGRLPNTGELFF. The J gene is TRBJ2-2, the V gene TRBV29-1; lacking DNA, the TRBD1 call made by TCRdb goes unchecked. This CDR3 contains 19 residues. Germline loops: CDR1 SQVTM, CDR2 ANQGSEA.

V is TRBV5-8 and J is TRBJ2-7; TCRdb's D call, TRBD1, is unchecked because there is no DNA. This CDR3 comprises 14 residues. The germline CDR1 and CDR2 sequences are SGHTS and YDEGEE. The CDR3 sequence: CASSPWTGTYEQYF.

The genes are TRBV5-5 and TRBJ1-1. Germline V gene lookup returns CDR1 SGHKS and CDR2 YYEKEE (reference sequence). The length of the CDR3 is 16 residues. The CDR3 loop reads CASSLRAGPLNTEAFF.

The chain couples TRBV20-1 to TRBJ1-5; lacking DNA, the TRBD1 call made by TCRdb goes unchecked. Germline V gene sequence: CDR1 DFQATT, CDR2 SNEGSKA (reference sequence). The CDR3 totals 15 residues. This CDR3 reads CSARAVTGGRQPQHF.

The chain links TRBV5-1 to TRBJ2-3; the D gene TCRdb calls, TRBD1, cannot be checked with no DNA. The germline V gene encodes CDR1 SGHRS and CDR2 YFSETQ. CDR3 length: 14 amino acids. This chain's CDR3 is CASRRGGSTDTQYF.

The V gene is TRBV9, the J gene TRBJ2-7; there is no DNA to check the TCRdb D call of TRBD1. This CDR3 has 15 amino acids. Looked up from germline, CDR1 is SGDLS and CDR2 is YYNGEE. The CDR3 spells CASSKGTGDNYEQYF.

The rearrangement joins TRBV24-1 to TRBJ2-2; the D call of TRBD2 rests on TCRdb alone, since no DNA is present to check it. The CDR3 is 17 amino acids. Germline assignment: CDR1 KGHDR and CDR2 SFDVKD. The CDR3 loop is CATSDPTRQGGTGELFF.

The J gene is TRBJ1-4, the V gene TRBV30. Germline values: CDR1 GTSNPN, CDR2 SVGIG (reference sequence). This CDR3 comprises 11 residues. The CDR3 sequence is CAWQISKKLFF.

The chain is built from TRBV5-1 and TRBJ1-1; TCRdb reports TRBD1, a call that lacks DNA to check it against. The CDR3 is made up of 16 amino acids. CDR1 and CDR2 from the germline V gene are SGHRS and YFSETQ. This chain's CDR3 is CASSLVLQAGDTEAFF.

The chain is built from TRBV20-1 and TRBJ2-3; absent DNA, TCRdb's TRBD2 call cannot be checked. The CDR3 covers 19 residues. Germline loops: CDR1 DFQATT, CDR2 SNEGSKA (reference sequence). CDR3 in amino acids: CSARDPWPSGAFSTDTQYF.

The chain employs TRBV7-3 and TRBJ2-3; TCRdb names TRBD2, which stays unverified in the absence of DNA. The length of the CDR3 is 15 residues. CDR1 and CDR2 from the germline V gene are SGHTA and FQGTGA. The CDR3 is CASSQGTSRTDTQYF.

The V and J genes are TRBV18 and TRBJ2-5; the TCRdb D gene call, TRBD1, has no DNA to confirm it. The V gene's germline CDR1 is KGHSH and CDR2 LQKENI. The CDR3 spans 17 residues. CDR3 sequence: CASSPPQAHGGQETQYF. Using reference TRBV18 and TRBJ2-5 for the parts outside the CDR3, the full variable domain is NAGVMQNPRHLVRRRGQEARLRCSPMKGHSHVYWYRQLPEEGLKFMVYLQKENIIDESGMPKERFSAEFPKEGPSILRIQQVVRGDSAAYFCASSPPQAHGGQETQYFGPGTRLLVL.

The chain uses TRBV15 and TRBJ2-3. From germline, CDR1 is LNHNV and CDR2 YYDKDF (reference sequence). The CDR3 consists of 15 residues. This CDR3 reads CATSTVSEGPDTQYF.

CDR3 region: CSARGGVYGYTF. The chain combines TRBV20-1 with TRBJ1-2; TCRdb's D gene call, TRBD1, goes unchecked for lack of DNA. Germline V gene sequence: CDR1 DFQATT, CDR2 SNEGSKA (reference sequence). The CDR3 sequence is 12 residues long.

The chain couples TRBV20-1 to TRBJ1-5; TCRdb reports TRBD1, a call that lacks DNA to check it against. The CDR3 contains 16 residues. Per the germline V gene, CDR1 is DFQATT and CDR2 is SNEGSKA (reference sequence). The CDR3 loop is CSARDGSRTDRSAQHF.

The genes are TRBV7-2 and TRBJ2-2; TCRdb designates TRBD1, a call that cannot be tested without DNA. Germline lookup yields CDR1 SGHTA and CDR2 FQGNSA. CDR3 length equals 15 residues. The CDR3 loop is CASSGRQGRTGELFF.

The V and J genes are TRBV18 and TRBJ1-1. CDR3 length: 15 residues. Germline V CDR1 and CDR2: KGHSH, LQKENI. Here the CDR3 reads CASSPGLGEYTEAFF.

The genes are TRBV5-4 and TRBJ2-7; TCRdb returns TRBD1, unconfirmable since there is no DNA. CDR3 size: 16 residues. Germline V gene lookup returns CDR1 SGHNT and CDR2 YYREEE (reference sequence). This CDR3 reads CASSLTGRDGSYEQYF.

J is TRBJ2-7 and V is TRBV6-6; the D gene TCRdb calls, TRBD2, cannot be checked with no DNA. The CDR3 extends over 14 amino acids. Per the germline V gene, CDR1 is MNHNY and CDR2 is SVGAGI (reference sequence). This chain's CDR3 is CASSSAGWGYEQYF.

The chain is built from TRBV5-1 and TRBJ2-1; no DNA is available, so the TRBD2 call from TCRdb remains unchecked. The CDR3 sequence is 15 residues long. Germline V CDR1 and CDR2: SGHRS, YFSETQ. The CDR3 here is CASSLARQGYNEQFF.

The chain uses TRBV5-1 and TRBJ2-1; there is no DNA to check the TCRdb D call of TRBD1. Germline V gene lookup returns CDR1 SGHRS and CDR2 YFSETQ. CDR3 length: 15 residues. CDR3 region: CASSLGGESYNEQFF.